The following is a TCR beta chain sequence with its context. Primers: 60 Vbeta forward and 13 Jbeta reverse. The data were produced by immunoSEQ multiplex PCR, yet TCRdb's version contains in-frame clones alone and is incomplete. Of around 200,000 clones in the sample, 70% to 90% were seen once. The germline V gene has CDR1 DFQATT and CDR2 SNEGSKA (reference sequence). The CDR3 sequence is 11 residues long. V was cut by 6 bases and J by 6 bases, with 12 bases left in between. This sample is part of a study of cytomegalovirus exposure and HLA in healthy donors. The sequenced sample was PBMCs. The clonotype originates from a woman aged 45 to 65 in good health and CMV-seronegative. This chain uses TRBV20-1 with TRBJ2-7; D perhaps matches TRBD2 (5 bases). CDR3 coding DNA: TGCAGTGCCCCGGGGAGCAGCGAGCAGTACTTC. It encodes CSAPGSSEQYF.